This entry concerns a single T cell receptor beta chain. Antigen: not known. The record originates from a study of cytomegalovirus exposure and HLA in healthy donors. Study outcomes and limitations: Other equally common chains were less clonally expanded than HLA-associated TCR beta chains, a later analysis showed. Reports indicated that the classifier achieved high specificity and sensitivity in diagnosing cytomegalovirus status. Per a prior analysis, the majority of TCR beta V segments were productive roughly 87% or roughly 30% of the time.

It was with 60 Vbeta and 13 Jbeta primers that the PCR ran. Method: immunoSEQ multiplex PCR; TCRdb's copy keeps in-frame clones and lacks some. Of some 130,000 clones listed, approximately 70% are singletons. Germline V CDR1 and CDR2: GTSNPN, SVGIG (reference sequence). V lost 8 bases to trimming and J lost 0 bases, with 14 bases between them. The CDR3 has 14 amino acids. The TCR originated in a woman in her sixties in good health and CMV-seropositive. Sample: PBMCs. V is TRBV30 and J is TRBJ1-5; tentative D call: TRBD1 (5 bases). The CDR3 DNA reads as TGTGCCGAGGGGTCGGGAGATAGCAATCAGCCCCAGCATTTT. It codes for CAEGSGDSNQPQHF.